This T cell receptor beta chain appears in the sequencing data of a study of T cell repertoires in cytomegalovirus infection. Whole-study context: In the study, CMV epitopes included recently identified HLA-C-restricted and well-studied HLA-B-restricted ones. Both CMV infection and a matching HLA type were indicated by public TCR beta signatures. General observations from the study: The response measured ex vivo was dominated by TCR beta clonotypes (HLA-C-restricted and CMV-specific). Identification of carriers of CMV plus the relevant HLA was achieved through cumulative public TCR beta family frequency.

On this clonotype: The antigen is unknown.

Germline CDR1 and CDR2: SGHNT and YENEEA. Between the trimmed V and J ends, which lost 4 bases and 6 bases, there was a span of 11 bases. The CDR3 is 13 residues long. One entry per CDR3 protein results from TCRdb running MiXCR on the reads. The table lists a few hundred thousand distinct CDR3 sequences, over 35% of them singletons. The chain employs TRBV11-3 and TRBJ2-3, with D maybe TRBD1 (5 bases). The TCR originated in a human donor in good health (CMV status not recorded). Some clones in this sample may be carry-over from other donors' samples. This sample comprised cultured PBMCs, obtained from culture after CMV antigen stimulation. The CDR3 reads CASSSSGMDTQYF. CDR3 DNA: TGTGCCAGCAGCTCCTCAGGGATGGATACGCAGTATTTT.